The 25 T cell receptor beta chains reported below all come from one sample, sequenced in a study of T cell responses to AZD1222 COVID-19 vaccine. The data were produced by immunoSEQ multiplex PCR, yet TCRdb's version contains in-frame clones alone and is incomplete. The sample lists 120,000 or so clones, 85% to 90% occurring once. The source was peripheral blood, collected on day 0 of MenACWY control vaccination. The source is an adult in good health.

This chain joins TRBV19 and TRBJ2-3; 13 bases match TRBD2. Germline values: CDR1 LNHDA, CDR2 SQIVND (reference sequence). The CDR3 extends over 13 amino acids. Germline trimming cut 10 bases from V and 6 bases from J; bases unmatched to any gene: 4. This CDR3 is CATGLAGVDTQYF. The CDR3 DNA is TGTGCCACAGGACTAGCGGGAGTCGATACGCAGTATTTT.

V gene TRBV4-1 combines with J gene TRBJ2-5, with D tentatively TRBD2 (5 bases). Trimming stripped 0 bases from V and 13 bases from J, with 15 bases between. Germline CDR1 and CDR2: MGHRA and YSYEKL. This CDR3 region has 13 residues. As DNA, the CDR3 is TGCGCCAGCAGCCAAGAAGGGCAGGACTCGCTGTACTTC. Translated: CASSQEGQDSLYF.

The chain joins TRBV4-3 to TRBJ1-2; the match to TRBD1 covers 7 bases. V trimming: 4 bases; J trimming: 7 bases; junction bases outside the gene matches: 6. CDR3 length: 13 amino acids. Germline CDR1 LGHNA, CDR2 YSLEER. This chain's CDR3 is CASSPVGGRGYTF. CDR3 coding DNA: TGCGCCAGCAGCCCGGTAGGGGGCCGTGGCTACACCTTC.

This chain links TRBV9 with TRBJ2-5; 15 positions match TRBD2. This CDR3 spans 17 amino acids. The V segment lost 2 bases and the J segment 1 base; nucleotides outside the gene matches: 3. CDR1 is SGDLS, CDR2 YYNGEE, per germline. The CDR3 bases are TGTGCCAGCAGCGTGGGGACTAGCGGGGGGAGCCAAGAGACCCAGTACTTC. Its protein product is CASSVGTSGGSQETQYF.

The table lists this clone with a count of one. The CDR3, as DNA: TGCGCCAGCAGCTTGGACAGGGTCACTGAAGCTTTCTTT. This sequence encodes CASSLDRVTEAFF. The chain recombines TRBV5-1 with TRBJ1-1; the D gene is possibly TRBD1 (6 bases). Germline V gene lookup returns CDR1 SGHRS and CDR2 YFSETQ. The CDR3 covers 13 residues. The V end lost 0 bases, the J end lost 4 bases, and 7 bases lay between the germline ends.

The chain combines TRBV7-8 with TRBJ2-1; 8 positions agree with TRBD2. The V gene end was trimmed by 2 bases and the J gene end by 1 base; junction bases not matched to a gene: 4. This CDR3 contains 16 residues. Germline-derived CDR1 and CDR2 are SGHVS and FQNEAQ. Here the CDR3 DNA reads TGTGCCAGCAGCTTATTTAGCGGGATTTCCTACAATGAGCAGTTCTTC. The encoded protein is CASSLFSGISYNEQFF. The full variable domain, with the rest looked up from reference TRBV7-8 and TRBJ2-1, is GAGVSQSPRYKVAKRGQDVALRCDPISGHVSLFWYQQALGQGPEFLTYFQNEAQLDKSGLPSDRFFAERPEGSVSTLKIQRTQQEDSAVYLCASSLFSGISYNEQFFGPGTRLTVL.

The V and J genes are TRBV14 and TRBJ2-7, with a tentative D call TRBD1 (6 bases). The CDR3 covers 11 residues. From germline, CDR1 is SGHDN and CDR2 FVKESK. V was cut by 8 bases and J by 3 bases, with 8 bases left in between. CDR3: CASGQNYEQYF. The CDR3 bases are TGTGCCAGCGGACAGAACTACGAGCAGTACTTC.

The V call is TRBV6-5, the J call TRBJ1-4; 7 nucleotides line up with TRBD1. Trimming took 4 bases from V and 11 from J; bases not matched to a gene: 7. From germline, CDR1 is MNHEY and CDR2 SVGAGI. The CDR3 has 13 amino acids. CDR3 residues: CASSSQTGTKLFF. The CDR3 DNA is TGTGCCAGCAGTTCCCAGACAGGGACGAAACTGTTTTTT.

The chain employs TRBV5-8 and TRBJ1-3; weak D call: TRBD1 (5 bases). Germline CDR1 and CDR2: SGHTS and YDEGEE. This CDR3 is 14 amino acids long. Between the trimmed V and J ends, which lost 1 base and 2 bases, there was a span of 7 bases. The CDR3 loop is CASSLSGPGNTIYF. Written as DNA, the CDR3 is TGTGCCAGCAGCTTGTCAGGGCCTGGAAACACCATATATTTT.

CDR3 amino acids: CASSLMMTVGKYGYTF. The CDR3, as DNA: TGTGCCAGCAGCTTAATGATGACAGTTGGGAAGTATGGCTACACCTTC. This chain connects TRBV7-2 to TRBJ1-2, with D tentatively TRBD1 (5 bases). Trimming took 2 bases from V and 5 from J, leaving 18 bases between them. CDR3 size: 16 residues. CDR1 SGHTA and CDR2 FQGNSA come from the germline V gene.

The chain employs TRBV19 and TRBJ1-2; 8 positions agree with TRBD1. This CDR3 spans 14 amino acids. Germline V gene lookup returns CDR1 LNHDA and CDR2 SQIVND (reference sequence). V shed 3 bases and J 3 bases; nucleotides not matched to a gene: 3. CDR3 loop: CASSIGQGYYGYTF. CDR3 in DNA: TGTGCCAGTAGTATTGGACAGGGATACTATGGCTACACCTTC.

The rearrangement uses TRBV30 and TRBJ1-2, with D tentatively TRBD1 (6 bases). The CDR3 contains 15 residues. Trimming took off 3 bases at V and 0 bases at J, with 14 bases between the two ends. Germline V CDR1 and CDR2: GTSNPN, SVGIG (reference sequence). The CDR3 sequence: CAWRRGRGANYGYTF. The CDR3 coding sequence is TGTGCCTGGAGAAGGGGGAGGGGAGCTAACTATGGCTACACCTTC.

The chain uses TRBV7-9 and TRBJ2-2; no reliable D call. The CDR3 runs 13 residues. V was shortened by 5 bases and J by 9 bases, with 13 bases between the two germline ends. Per the germline V gene, CDR1 is SEHNR and CDR2 is FQNEAQ (reference sequence). The CDR3 here is CASSEPLSRELFF. Here the CDR3 DNA reads TGTGCCAGCAGCGAGCCCCTCTCTAGGGAGCTGTTTTTT.

This chain connects TRBV6-5 to TRBJ1-1, with D perhaps TRBD1 (5 bases). Germline V lookup: CDR1 MNHEY, CDR2 SVGAGI. Trimming stripped 2 bases from V and 4 bases from J, with 11 bases between. The CDR3 totals 14 residues. DNA of the CDR3: TGTGCCAGCAGTTACCTTTCCGGGGCCACTGAAGCTTTCTTT. Protein product: CASSYLSGATEAFF.

This chain joins TRBV7-8 and TRBJ2-7; 8 bases agree with TRBD1. J lost 5 bases, V lost 4 bases, and 10 bases had no gene match. The CDR3 contains 15 residues. Germline CDR1 and CDR2: SGHVS and FQNEAQ. CDR3 DNA: TGTGCCAGCAGCTCCCAGACAGGGGCATTCGACGAGCAGTACTTC. Amino acid sequence: CASSSQTGAFDEQYF. Using reference TRBV7-8 and TRBJ2-7 for the parts outside the CDR3, the full variable domain is GAGVSQSPRYKVAKRGQDVALRCDPISGHVSLFWYQQALGQGPEFLTYFQNEAQLDKSGLPSDRFFAERPEGSVSTLKIQRTQQEDSAVYLCASSSQTGAFDEQYFGPGTRLTVT.

V gene TRBV6-6 combines with J gene TRBJ1-2; TRBD1 agrees at 9 bases. With 5 bases clipped from V and 3 bases from J, the junction kept 4 bases outside the gene matches. This CDR3 has 14 residues. Germline V gives CDR1 MNHNY, CDR2 SVGAGI (reference sequence). CDR3 sequence: CASSGGQGDYGYTF. The DNA of the CDR3 is TGTGCCAGCAGTGGGGGACAGGGTGACTATGGCTACACCTTC.

The rearrangement uses TRBV10-3 and TRBJ1-6; D is unresolved. V shed 7 bases and J shed 8 bases, with 12 bases lying between them. The CDR3 totals 13 residues. CDR1 is ENHRY and CDR2 is SYGVKD in the germline V gene. This CDR3 reads CAIKRGQDSPLHF. CDR3 DNA sequence: TGTGCCATCAAGCGGGGTCAGGATTCACCCCTCCACTTT.

The chain combines TRBV7-2 with TRBJ2-3; D may be TRBD1 (7 bases). The CDR3 is made up of 15 amino acids. The V end lost 4 bases, the J end lost 5 bases, and 16 bases lay between the germline ends. CDR1 is SGHTA, CDR2 FQGNSA, per germline. CDR3 residues: CASSWGGGGGDTQYF. As DNA, the CDR3 is TGTGCCAGCAGCTGGGGAGGAGGGGGCGGAGATACGCAGTATTTT.

This rearrangement joins TRBV11-3 to TRBJ2-1, with 9 bases fitting TRBD1. The germline V gene has CDR1 SGHNT and CDR2 YENEEA. The length of the CDR3 is 13 residues. After removal of 5 bases from V and 7 bases from J, the junction contained 3 bases not matched to a gene. The chain's CDR3 is CASSKGQGNEQFF. CDR3 bases: TGTGCCAGCAGCAAGGGACAGGGTAATGAGCAGTTCTTC.

The V and J genes are TRBV5-6 and TRBJ1-1, with 10 positions matching TRBD1. From germline, CDR1 is SGHDT and CDR2 YYEEEE. The V segment lost 1 base and the J segment 5 bases; nucleotides outside the gene matches: 14. The CDR3 runs to 18 residues. CDR3 DNA sequence: TGTGCCAGCAGCTTGCCCTCCGGGACAGGGGCAGGCAGGACTGAAGCTTTCTTT. Encoded protein: CASSLPSGTGAGRTEAFF. Drawing the rest from reference TRBV5-6 and TRBJ1-1, the complete variable domain is DAGVTQSPTHLIKTRGQQVTLRCSPKSGHDTVSWYQQALGQGPQFIFQYYEEEERQRGNFPDRFSGHQFPNYSSELNVNALLLGDSALYLCASSLPSGTGAGRTEAFFGQGTRLTVV.

This chain uses TRBV20-1 with TRBJ1-1; D gene uncertain. The V end was cut by 5 bases, the J end by 5 bases, with 9 bases between. CDR3 size: 11 residues. Germline CDR1 reads DFQATT; CDR2 reads SNEGSKA (reference sequence). The CDR3 sequence: CSAPRETEAFF. In DNA form, the CDR3 reads TGCAGTGCTCCCCGGGAGACTGAAGCTTTCTTT.

The rearrangement uses TRBV6-1 and TRBJ2-1; 9 bases map to TRBD1. The CDR3 runs 16 residues. The germline V gene encodes CDR1 MNHNS and CDR2 SASEGT. With V trimmed by 3 bases and J by 5 bases, 8 bases remained unmatched. The DNA of the CDR3 is TGTGCCAGCAGTGAGGTCCCGGGACAGGGAAACAATGAGCAGTTCTTC. Its translation: CASSEVPGQGNNEQFF.

V usage is TRBV11-1 and J usage is TRBJ1-2, with D perhaps TRBD1 (5 bases). This CDR3 spans 15 amino acids. Trimming left V 0 bases short and J 5 bases short, with 13 bases between. The germline V gene has CDR1 SGHAT and CDR2 FQDESV (reference sequence). CDR3 in DNA: TGTGCCAGCAGCTTAGCGGACTCGGGGCGGTATGGCTACACCTTC. Encoded protein: CASSLADSGRYGYTF.

CDR3 protein: CASSQDMTVGSYTF. CDR3 DNA sequence: TGTGCCAGCAGCCAGGACATGACAGTCGGTAGCTACACCTTC. The J gene is TRBJ1-2, the V gene TRBV14; possibly TRBD1 for D (5 bases). The germline CDR1 and CDR2 sequences are SGHDN and FVKESK. This CDR3 spans 14 amino acids. Trimming stripped 3 bases from V and 9 bases from J, with 17 bases between.

CDR3 region: CASSPRATDTQYF. DNA for the CDR3: TGTGCCAGCTCACCACGGGCCACAGATACGCAGTATTTT. The chain couples TRBV18 to TRBJ2-3; D not resolved. V lost 1 base to trimming and J lost 2 bases, with 4 bases between them. CDR1 and CDR2 from the germline V gene are KGHSH and LQKENI. The CDR3 is 13 amino acids.